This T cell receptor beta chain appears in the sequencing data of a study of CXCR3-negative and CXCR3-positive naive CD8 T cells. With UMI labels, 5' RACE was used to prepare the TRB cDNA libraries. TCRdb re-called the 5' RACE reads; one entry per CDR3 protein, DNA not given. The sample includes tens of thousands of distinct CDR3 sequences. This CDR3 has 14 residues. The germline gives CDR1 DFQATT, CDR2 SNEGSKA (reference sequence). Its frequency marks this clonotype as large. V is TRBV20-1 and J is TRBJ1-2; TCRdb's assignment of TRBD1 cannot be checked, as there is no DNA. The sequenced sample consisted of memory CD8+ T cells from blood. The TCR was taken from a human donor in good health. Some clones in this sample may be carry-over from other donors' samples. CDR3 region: CSAAPGQVSYGYTF.